The clone carrying this T cell receptor (beta chain) turned up a few times. Some clones are missing from TCRdb's copy, which holds only in-frame ones; the method was immunoSEQ multiplex PCR. The table has over 20,000 clones, under 95% seen once. The source of the sample is a study of T cell changes during pregnancy in multiple sclerosis. The V gene's germline CDR1 is SEHNR and CDR2 FQNEAQ (reference sequence). V was pared by 5 bases and J by 2 bases, with 6 bases of the junction left unmatched. The CDR3 runs 14 residues. This receptor was obtained from a female donor in good health, enrolled as a control in a pregnancy study. This material consisted of CD4+ T cells from peripheral blood mononuclear cells, taken in the third trimester of pregnancy. The chain carries TRBV7-9 and TRBJ2-7, with 7 bases identical to TRBD1. CDR3 loop: CASSPAGTAYEQYF. CDR3 DNA: TGTGCCAGCAGCCCTGCCGGGACAGCCTACGAGCAGTACTTC.